One sample yielded the 2 T cell receptor beta chains listed below, sequenced in a study of blood T cell repertoires in COVID-19. Clones were read by immunoSEQ multiplex PCR, and TCRdb kept only the in-frame ones, dropping some. In the table there are roughly 100,000 clones, around 88% of which are singletons. Material for sequencing was peripheral blood. These receptors came from a human donor in a cohort sampled during active COVID-19.

This rearrangement joins TRBV11-2 to TRBJ2-2, with 7 bases lining up with TRBD2. The CDR3 spans 15 residues. The V segment lost 3 bases and the J segment 0 bases; nucleotides outside the gene matches: 1. The V gene's germline CDR1 is SGHAT and CDR2 FQNNGV. The CDR3 coding sequence is TGTGCCAGCAGCTTTCGGGGGGCGAACACCGGGGAGCTGTTTTTT. It specifies CASSFRGANTGELFF.

The chain recombines TRBV29-1 with TRBJ1-1; 7 bases fit TRBD1. Trimming removed 6 bases from V and 4 bases from J; junction bases left unmatched: 8. CDR3 length: 13 residues. The germline V gene encodes CDR1 SQVTM and CDR2 ANQGSEA. Here the CDR3 reads CSVRQGTGTEAFF. Here the CDR3 DNA reads TGCAGCGTGAGACAGGGAACGGGCACTGAAGCTTTCTTT. The full variable domain, in which reference TRBV29-1 and TRBJ1-1 provide the parts outside the CDR3, is SAVISQKPSRDICQRGTSLTIQCQVDSQVTMMFWYRQQPGQSLTLIATANQGSEATYESGFVIDKFPISRPNLTFSTLTVSNMSPEDSSIYLCSVRQGTGTEAFFGQGTRLTVV.